This TCR beta chain was obtained from a study of OX40 agonist ivuxolimab in advanced cancers. The germline V gene encodes CDR1 SGHTA and CDR2 FQGNSA. Trimming cost V 1 base and J 7 bases; bases outside gene matches: 7. This CDR3 contains 14 residues. Method: immunoSEQ multiplex PCR; TCRdb's copy keeps in-frame clones and lacks some. The sample has about 50,000 clones, 75% to 90% seen once. The V call is TRBV7-2, the J call TRBJ2-7, with 7 bases identical to TRBD1. The sequences come from CD4+ or CD8+ T cells sorted from blood, collected in a trial of the OX40 agonist ivuxolimab. This clonotype was obtained from an adult with an advanced solid tumor such as melanoma, head and neck, liver or kidney cancer. CDR3 in DNA: TGTGCCAGCAGCTTAGTGACCACAGGGGTAGAGCAGTACTTC. This encodes CASSLVTTGVEQYF. Full variable domain (missing parts from reference TRBV7-2 and TRBJ2-7): GAGVSQSPSNKVTEKGKDVELRCDPISGHTALYWYRQSLGQGLEFLIYFQGNSAPDKSGLPSDRFSAERTGGSVSTLTIQRTQQEDSAVYLCASSLVTTGVEQYFGPGTRLTVT.